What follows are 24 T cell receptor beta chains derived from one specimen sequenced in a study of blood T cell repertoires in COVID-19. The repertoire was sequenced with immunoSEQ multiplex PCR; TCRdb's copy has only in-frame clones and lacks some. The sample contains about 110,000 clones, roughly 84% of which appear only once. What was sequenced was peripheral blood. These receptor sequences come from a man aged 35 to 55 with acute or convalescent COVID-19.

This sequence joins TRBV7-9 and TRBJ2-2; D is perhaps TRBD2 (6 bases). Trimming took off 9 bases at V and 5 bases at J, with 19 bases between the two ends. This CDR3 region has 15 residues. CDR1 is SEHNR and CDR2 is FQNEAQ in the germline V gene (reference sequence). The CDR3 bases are TGTGCCAGACCGGGACTCCCGGGAGAAACCGGGGAGCTGTTTTTT. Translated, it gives CARPGLPGETGELFF.

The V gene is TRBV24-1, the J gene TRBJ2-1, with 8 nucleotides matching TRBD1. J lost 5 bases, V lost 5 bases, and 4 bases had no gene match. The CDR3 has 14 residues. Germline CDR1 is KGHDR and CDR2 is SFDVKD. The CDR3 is CATSGTGKDNEQFF. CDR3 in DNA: TGTGCCACCAGTGGGACAGGGAAAGACAATGAGCAGTTCTTC.

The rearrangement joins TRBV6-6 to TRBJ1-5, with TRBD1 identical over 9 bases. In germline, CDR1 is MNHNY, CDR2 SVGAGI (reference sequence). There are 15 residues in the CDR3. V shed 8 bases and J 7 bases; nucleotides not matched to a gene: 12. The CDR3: CASGVTGTGRQPQHF. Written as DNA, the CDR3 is TGTGCCAGCGGAGTTACTGGGACAGGGAGACAGCCCCAGCATTTT.

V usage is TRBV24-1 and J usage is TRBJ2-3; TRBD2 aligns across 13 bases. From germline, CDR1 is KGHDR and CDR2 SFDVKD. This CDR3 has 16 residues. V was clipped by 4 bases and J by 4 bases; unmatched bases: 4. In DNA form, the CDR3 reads TGTGCCACCAGTGACCGGACTAGCGGGGGATCAGATACGCAGTATTTT. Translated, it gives CATSDRTSGGSDTQYF.

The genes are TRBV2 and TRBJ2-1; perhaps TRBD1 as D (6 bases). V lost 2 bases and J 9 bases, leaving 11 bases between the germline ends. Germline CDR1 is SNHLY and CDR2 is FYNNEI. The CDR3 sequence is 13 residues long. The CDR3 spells CASSETGRSEQFF. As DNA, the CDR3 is TGTGCCAGCAGTGAAACAGGGCGGAGTGAGCAGTTCTTC.

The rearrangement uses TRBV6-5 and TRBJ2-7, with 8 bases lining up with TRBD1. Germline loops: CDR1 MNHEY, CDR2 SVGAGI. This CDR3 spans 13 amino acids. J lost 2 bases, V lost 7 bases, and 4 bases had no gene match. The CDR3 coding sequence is TGTGCCAGCACCGACAGGGGAACCTACGAGCAGTACTTC. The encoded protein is CASTDRGTYEQYF.

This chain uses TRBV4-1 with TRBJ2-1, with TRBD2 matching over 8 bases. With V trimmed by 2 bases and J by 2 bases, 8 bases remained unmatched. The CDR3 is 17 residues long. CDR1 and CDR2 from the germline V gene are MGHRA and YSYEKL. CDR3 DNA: TGCGCCAGCAGCCAAACCTTAAGCGGGGGTCCCTACAATGAGCAGTTCTTC. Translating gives CASSQTLSGGPYNEQFF.

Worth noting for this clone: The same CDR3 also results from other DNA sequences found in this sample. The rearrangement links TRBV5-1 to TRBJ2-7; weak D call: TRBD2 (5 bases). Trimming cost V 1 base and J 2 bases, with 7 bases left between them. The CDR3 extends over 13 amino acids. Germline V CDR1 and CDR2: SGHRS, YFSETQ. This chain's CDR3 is CASSLTGTYEQYF. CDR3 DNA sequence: TGCGCCAGCAGCTTGACGGGAACCTACGAGCAGTACTTC.

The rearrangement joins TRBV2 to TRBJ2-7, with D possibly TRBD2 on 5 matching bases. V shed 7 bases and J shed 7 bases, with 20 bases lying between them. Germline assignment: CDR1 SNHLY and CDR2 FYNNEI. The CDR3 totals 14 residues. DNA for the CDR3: TGTGCCAGCATCACATTTCGCCGGCCGGGGGAGCAGTACTTC. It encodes CASITFRRPGEQYF.

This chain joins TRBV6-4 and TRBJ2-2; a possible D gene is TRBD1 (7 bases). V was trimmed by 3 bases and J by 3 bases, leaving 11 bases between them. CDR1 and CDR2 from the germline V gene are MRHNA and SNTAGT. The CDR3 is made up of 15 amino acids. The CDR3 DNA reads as TGTGCCAGCAGTGAGCAGGGGGGCGACACCGGGGAGCTGTTTTTT. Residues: CASSEQGGDTGELFF.

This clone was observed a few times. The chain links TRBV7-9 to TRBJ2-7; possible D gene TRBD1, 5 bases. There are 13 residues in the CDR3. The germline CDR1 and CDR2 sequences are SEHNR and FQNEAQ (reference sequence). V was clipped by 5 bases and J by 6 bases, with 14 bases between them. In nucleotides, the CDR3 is TGTGCCAGCAGCCTCGACAGTCCTGGCGAGCAGTACTTC. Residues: CASSLDSPGEQYF.

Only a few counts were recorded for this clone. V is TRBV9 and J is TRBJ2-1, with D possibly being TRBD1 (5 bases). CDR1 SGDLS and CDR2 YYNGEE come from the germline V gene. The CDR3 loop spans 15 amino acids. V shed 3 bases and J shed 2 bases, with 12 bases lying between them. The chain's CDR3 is CASSEMKGTYNEQFF. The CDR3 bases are TGTGCCAGCAGCGAGATGAAGGGGACCTACAATGAGCAGTTCTTC.

CDR3 residues: CAISRDSYYEQYF. DNA of the CDR3: TGTGCCATCAGCCGGGACTCCTACTACGAGCAGTACTTC. This chain connects TRBV10-3 to TRBJ2-7, with a weak D call TRBD2 (6 bases). Trimming took 6 bases from V and 3 from J, leaving 12 bases between them. The germline V gene has CDR1 ENHRY and CDR2 SYGVKD. The CDR3 runs 13 residues.

The CDR3 loop reads CASRDRVGELFF. For the CDR3, the DNA is TGTGCCAGCAGGGACAGGGTGGGGGAGCTGTTTTTT. This sequence joins TRBV2 and TRBJ2-2; 8 bases align to TRBD1. CDR1 is SNHLY, CDR2 FYNNEI, per germline. J was trimmed by 8 bases and V by 6 bases; bases with no gene match: 2. The CDR3 loop spans 12 amino acids.

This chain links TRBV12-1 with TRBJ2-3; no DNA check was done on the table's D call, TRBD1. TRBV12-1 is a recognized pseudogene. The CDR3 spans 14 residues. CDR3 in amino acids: CASSRQGRSDTQYF. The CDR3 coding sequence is TGTGCCAGCAGCCGACAGGGTCGGTCAGATACGCAGTATTTT.

CDR3 DNA sequence: TGTGCCATCAAACCGGGACAGAACACAGATACGCAGTATTTT. Translated: CAIKPGQNTDTQYF. The chain couples TRBV10-3 to TRBJ2-3; 7 bases fit TRBD1. CDR3 length: 14 amino acids. Trimming at V came to 7 bases and at J to 2 bases, leaving 6 bases not matched to a gene. Germline V gives CDR1 ENHRY, CDR2 SYGVKD.

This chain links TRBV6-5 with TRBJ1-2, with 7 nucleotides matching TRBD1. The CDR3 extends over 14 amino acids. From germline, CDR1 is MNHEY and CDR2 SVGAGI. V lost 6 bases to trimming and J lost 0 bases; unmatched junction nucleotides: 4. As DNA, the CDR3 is TGTGCCAGCAGAGGCGGGACAGCTAACTATGGCTACACCTTC. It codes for CASRGGTANYGYTF.

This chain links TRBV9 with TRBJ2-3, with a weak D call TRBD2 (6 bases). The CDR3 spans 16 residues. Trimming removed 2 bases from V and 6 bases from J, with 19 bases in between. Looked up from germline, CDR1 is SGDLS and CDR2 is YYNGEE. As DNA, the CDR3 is TGTGCCAGCAGCGTGAGTTGGGGTCTAGCGTACGATACGCAGTATTTT. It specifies CASSVSWGLAYDTQYF.

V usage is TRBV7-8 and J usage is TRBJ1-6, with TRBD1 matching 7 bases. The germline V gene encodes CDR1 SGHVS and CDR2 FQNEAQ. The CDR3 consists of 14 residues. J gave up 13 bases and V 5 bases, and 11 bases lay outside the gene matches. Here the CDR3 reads CASSQTGQTSPLHF. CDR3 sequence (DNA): TGTGCCAGCAGCCAGACGGGACAGACTTCCCCCCTCCACTTT.

The CDR3 nucleotides are TGTGCCAGTAGTATTGGAAGGGGGCTACTCTACGAGCAGTACTTC. This translates into CASSIGRGLLYEQYF. The rearrangement links TRBV19 to TRBJ2-7; 7 bases align to TRBD1. The V gene's germline CDR1 is LNHDA and CDR2 SQIVND (reference sequence). This CDR3 has 15 amino acids. J was trimmed by 3 bases and V by 3 bases; bases with no gene match: 8.

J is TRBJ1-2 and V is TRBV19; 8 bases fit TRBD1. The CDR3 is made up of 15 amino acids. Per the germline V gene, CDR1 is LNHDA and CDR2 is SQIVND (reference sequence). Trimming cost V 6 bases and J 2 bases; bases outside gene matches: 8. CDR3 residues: CASSHQGAGNYGYTF. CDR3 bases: TGTGCCAGTAGCCATCAGGGGGCGGGGAACTATGGCTACACCTTC.

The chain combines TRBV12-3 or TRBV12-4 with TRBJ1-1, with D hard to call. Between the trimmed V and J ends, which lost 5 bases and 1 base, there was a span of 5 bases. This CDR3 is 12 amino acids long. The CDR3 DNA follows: TGTGCCAGCAGTCCAGGGAACACTGAAGCTTTCTTT. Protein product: CASSPGNTEAFF.

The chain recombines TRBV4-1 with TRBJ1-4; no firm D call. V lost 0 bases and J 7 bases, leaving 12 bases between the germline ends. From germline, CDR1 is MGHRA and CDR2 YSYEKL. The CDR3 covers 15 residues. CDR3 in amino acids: CASSQDGTRGEKLFF. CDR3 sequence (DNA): TGCGCCAGCAGCCAAGATGGAACAAGAGGTGAAAAACTGTTTTTT.

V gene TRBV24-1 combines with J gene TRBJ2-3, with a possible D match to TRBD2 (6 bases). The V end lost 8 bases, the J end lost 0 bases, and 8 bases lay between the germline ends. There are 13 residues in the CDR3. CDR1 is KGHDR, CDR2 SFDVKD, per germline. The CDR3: CATNGGSTDTQYF. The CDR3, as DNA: TGTGCCACCAACGGGGGAAGCACAGATACGCAGTATTTT.